This is a list of T cell receptor beta chains from one sample in a study of blood T cell repertoires in COVID-19. TCRdb's table, derived via immunoSEQ multiplex PCR, lists solely in-frame clones and lacks some. This sample has around 280,000 clones; 75% to 90% occur once, and the top ten carry about 2.2%. The sample was peripheral blood. The receptor source for this set is a woman aged 50 to 60 who had recovered from COVID-19. CDR3s include the opening cysteine and the closing phenylalanine or tryptophan. Fields, in order: J gene, D gene, clone size, V gene, CDR3 DNA, CDR3 protein. A D gene is named only where the DNA matches it firmly. The listing skips clone size in some rows; elsewhere it reads once, few, many or a size class.

J gene: TRBJ1-1; D gene: -; clone size: -; V gene: TRBV6-5; CDR3 DNA: TGTGCCAGCAGTTACGGGAGTTGGGGTCCCCACACTGAAGCTTTCTTT; CDR3 protein: CASSYGSWGPHTEAFF
J gene: TRBJ1-1; D gene: -; clone size: -; V gene: TRBV3-1/TRBV3-2; CDR3 DNA: TGTGCCAGCAGCCAAGATGGCTCAGGGTACACTGAAGCTTTCTTT; CDR3 protein: CASSQDGSGYTEAFF
J gene: TRBJ2-7; D gene: -; clone size: -; V gene: TRBV4-1; CDR3 DNA: TGCGCCAGCAGCCTGACAGAATCCTACGAGCAGTACTTC; CDR3 protein: CASSLTESYEQYF
J gene: TRBJ1-1; D gene: -; clone size: once; V gene: TRBV28; CDR3 DNA: TGTGCCAGCAGTCCCCCGGGGGGGTGGTACACTGAAGCTTTCTTT; CDR3 protein: CASSPPGGWYTEAFF
J gene: TRBJ2-1; D gene: TRBD2; clone size: -; V gene: TRBV9; CDR3 DNA: TGTGCCAGCAGCGTAGATTGGCTAGCGGGGATGTACAATGAGCAGTTCTTC; CDR3 protein: CASSVDWLAGMYNEQFF
J gene: TRBJ1-5; D gene: -; clone size: -; V gene: TRBV28; CDR3 DNA: TGTGCCAGCAGTACCCCGTTCAGGGTCGAACAGCCCCAGCATTTT; CDR3 protein: CASSTPFRVEQPQHF
J gene: TRBJ2-7; D gene: TRBD1; clone size: few; V gene: TRBV3-1/TRBV3-2; CDR3 DNA: TGTGCCAGCAGCCAAGATCCACAGGGGATGGACGAGCAGTACTTC; CDR3 protein: CASSQDPQGMDEQYF
J gene: TRBJ2-7; D gene: -; clone size: -; V gene: TRBV7-9; CDR3 DNA: TGTGCCAGCAGCCCGGGGGCCTACGAGCAGTACTTC; CDR3 protein: CASSPGAYEQYF
J gene: TRBJ2-7; D gene: -; clone size: -; V gene: TRBV2; CDR3 DNA: TGTGCCAGCCGGGGGTCCCCCCGGGGCGAGCAGTACTTC; CDR3 protein: CASRGSPRGEQYF
J gene: TRBJ2-2; D gene: -; clone size: -; V gene: TRBV2; CDR3 DNA: TGTGCCAGCAGTGAGCGGACCGGGGAGCTGTTTTTT; CDR3 protein: CASSERTGELFF
J gene: TRBJ2-7; D gene: -; clone size: -; V gene: TRBV6-2/TRBV6-3; CDR3 DNA: TGTGCCAGCAGTTACTTAGTAGAACGGAGCTCCTACGAGCAGTACTTC; CDR3 protein: CASSYLVERSSYEQYF
J gene: TRBJ1-2; D gene: TRBD1; clone size: -; V gene: TRBV25-1; CDR3 DNA: TGTGCCAGCAGTGGGAGACAGGGGCGGAATGGCTACACCTTC; CDR3 protein: CASSGRQGRNGYTF
J gene: TRBJ1-1; D gene: TRBD1; clone size: -; V gene: TRBV12-5; CDR3 DNA: TGTGCTAGTGCGGGACAGAAAATTACGAACACTGAAGCTTTCTTT; CDR3 protein: CASAGQKITNTEAFF
J gene: TRBJ1-1; D gene: TRBD1; clone size: -; V gene: TRBV4-3; CDR3 DNA: TGCGCCAGCAGCCAAGATCCCGGGACAGGGCCAGGGGAAGCTTTCTTT; CDR3 protein: CASSQDPGTGPGEAFF
J gene: TRBJ1-2; D gene: -; clone size: -; V gene: TRBV19; CDR3 DNA: TGTGCCACCCGGACCACAAATAGCGATGGCTACACCTTC; CDR3 protein: CATRTTNSDGYTF
J gene: TRBJ1-1; D gene: -; clone size: -; V gene: TRBV30; CDR3 DNA: TGTGCCTGGAGTGTCATAGCAGCGGCCACTGAAGCTTTCTTT; CDR3 protein: CAWSVIAAATEAFF
J gene: TRBJ2-3; D gene: -; clone size: -; V gene: TRBV9; CDR3 DNA: TGTGCCAGCAGCCCCTGGGGCTACAACACAGATACGCAGTATTTT; CDR3 protein: CASSPWGYNTDTQYF
J gene: TRBJ1-2; D gene: TRBD1; clone size: once; V gene: TRBV5-4; CDR3 DNA: TGTGCCAGCAGCCACGGGACAGGGAATAACTATGGCTACACCTTC; CDR3 protein: CASSHGTGNNYGYTF
J gene: TRBJ2-1; D gene: -; clone size: -; V gene: TRBV2; CDR3 DNA: TGTGCCAGCAAAGCCGGGGAGCTTTCCAATGAGCAGTTCTTC; CDR3 protein: CASKAGELSNEQFF
J gene: TRBJ1-6; D gene: TRBD1; clone size: -; V gene: TRBV4-3; CDR3 DNA: TGCGCCAGCAGCCACGGACAGGAGAGCTCCTATAATTCACCCCTCCACTTT; CDR3 protein: CASSHGQESSYNSPLHF
J gene: TRBJ2-7; D gene: TRBD1; clone size: -; V gene: TRBV4-1; CDR3 DNA: TGCGCCAGCAGCCCACGGGACAGGGGGAACTACGAGCAGTACTTC; CDR3 protein: CASSPRDRGNYEQYF
J gene: TRBJ2-3; D gene: -; clone size: -; V gene: TRBV6-2/TRBV6-3; CDR3 DNA: TGTGCCAGCAGTTACTCGAAGGTCGGCAGCGATAGCACAGATACGCAGTATTTT; CDR3 protein: CASSYSKVGSDSTDTQYF
J gene: TRBJ2-1; D gene: -; clone size: -; V gene: TRBV13; CDR3 DNA: TGTGCCAGCAGCCCCGCGGATGAGCAGTTCTTC; CDR3 protein: CASSPADEQFF
J gene: TRBJ2-3; D gene: TRBD2; clone size: -; V gene: TRBV7-9; CDR3 DNA: TGTGCCAGTAGTATTGCGGGGGGGCCAGGAGATACGCAGTATTTT; CDR3 protein: CASSIAGGPGDTQYF
J gene: TRBJ2-3; D gene: TRBD1; clone size: -; V gene: TRBV18; CDR3 DNA: TGTGCCAGCTCACTCCCTGGACAGGGTTCAGATACGCAGTATTTT; CDR3 protein: CASSLPGQGSDTQYF
J gene: TRBJ1-1; D gene: -; clone size: few; V gene: TRBV6-5; CDR3 DNA: TGTGCCAACGACCCCAGGGAGGGCACTGAAGCTTTCTTT; CDR3 protein: CANDPREGTEAFF
J gene: TRBJ2-5; D gene: -; clone size: -; V gene: TRBV27; CDR3 DNA: TGTGCCAGCAGTTTTTTCGGGGAGACCCAGTACTTC; CDR3 protein: CASSFFGETQYF
J gene: TRBJ1-2; D gene: -; clone size: -; V gene: TRBV21-1; CDR3 DNA: TGTGCCAGCAGCCAACTGCTGCATGGCTACACCTTC; CDR3 protein: CASSQLLHGYTF
J gene: TRBJ2-7; D gene: -; clone size: -; V gene: TRBV29-1; CDR3 DNA: TGCAGCGCCCGACTAAACTCCTACGAGCAGTACTTC; CDR3 protein: CSARLNSYEQYF
J gene: TRBJ1-2; D gene: -; clone size: -; V gene: TRBV6-6; CDR3 DNA: TGTGCCAGCAGTTACCCTCAGAGGGACTATGGCTACACCTTC; CDR3 protein: CASSYPQRDYGYTF
J gene: TRBJ2-2; D gene: TRBD2; clone size: -; V gene: TRBV9; CDR3 DNA: TGTGCCAGCAGTCTCGAACCGGGACTAGCGGGAGCAAACACCGGGGAGCTGTTTTTT; CDR3 protein: CASSLEPGLAGANTGELFF
J gene: TRBJ2-7; D gene: -; clone size: -; V gene: TRBV15; CDR3 DNA: TGTGCCACCAGCAGACCCCCAGGCGAGCAGTACTTC; CDR3 protein: CATSRPPGEQYF
J gene: TRBJ1-1; D gene: -; clone size: -; V gene: TRBV5-1; CDR3 DNA: TGCGCCAGCAGGGTACAGGGCATGAACACTGAAGCTTTCTTT; CDR3 protein: CASRVQGMNTEAFF
J gene: TRBJ1-1; D gene: -; clone size: -; V gene: TRBV18; CDR3 DNA: TGTGCCAGCTCACCACAGGGGCATCAGAACACTGAAGCTTTCTTT; CDR3 protein: CASSPQGHQNTEAFF
J gene: TRBJ2-3; D gene: -; clone size: -; V gene: TRBV3-1/TRBV3-2; CDR3 DNA: TGTGCCAGCAGCGAGCTGATGGGGGCCCGTACAGATACGCAGTATTTT; CDR3 protein: CASSELMGARTDTQYF
J gene: TRBJ2-3; D gene: TRBD2; clone size: -; V gene: TRBV7-2; CDR3 DNA: TGTGCCAGCAGCTCCTTCTCTCAGCGGGGGGCGGGGGATACGCAGTATTTT; CDR3 protein: CASSSFSQRGAGDTQYF
J gene: TRBJ2-7; D gene: -; clone size: -; V gene: TRBV9; CDR3 DNA: TGTGCCAGCAGCGACTGGACTGAGGACCCCTACGAGCAGTACTTC; CDR3 protein: CASSDWTEDPYEQYF
J gene: TRBJ2-7; D gene: TRBD1; clone size: -; V gene: TRBV7-2; CDR3 DNA: TGTGCCAGCAGCTCGCCGGGACAGGGGGCGAGGGAGCAGTACTTC; CDR3 protein: CASSSPGQGAREQYF
J gene: TRBJ1-1; D gene: -; clone size: -; V gene: TRBV12-5; CDR3 DNA: TGTGCTAGTGGTTTGTCGTGGGGCGGCACTGAAGCTTTCTTT; CDR3 protein: CASGLSWGGTEAFF
J gene: TRBJ1-2; D gene: TRBD1; clone size: -; V gene: TRBV19; CDR3 DNA: TGTGCCAGTAGTCCGACAGGGAGAAGCTATGGCTACACCTTC; CDR3 protein: CASSPTGRSYGYTF
J gene: TRBJ1-2; D gene: TRBD1; clone size: -; V gene: TRBV7-9; CDR3 DNA: TGTGCCAGCAGCTTAGGTGGACAGGTATCTAACTATGGCTACACCTTC; CDR3 protein: CASSLGGQVSNYGYTF
J gene: TRBJ1-2; D gene: TRBD1; clone size: -; V gene: TRBV6-6; CDR3 DNA: TGTGCCAGCAGTCCCCCGCCCGGACAGGGACTTCAGGGTGGCTACACCTTC; CDR3 protein: CASSPPPGQGLQGGYTF
J gene: TRBJ1-1; D gene: -; clone size: -; V gene: TRBV10-3; CDR3 DNA: TGTGCCACCTCCGAATACTTTTCAACAGTGAACACTGAAGCTTTCTTT; CDR3 protein: CATSEYFSTVNTEAFF
J gene: TRBJ1-1; D gene: -; clone size: -; V gene: TRBV5-4; CDR3 DNA: TGTGCCAGCAGCTTGGGAGAGGAGATGAACACTGAAGCTTTCTTT; CDR3 protein: CASSLGEEMNTEAFF
J gene: TRBJ2-2; D gene: TRBD1; clone size: -; V gene: TRBV27; CDR3 DNA: TGTGCCAGCAGTTTGCTCCCGCCGGGACAGGGGACCACCGGGGAGCTGTTTTTT; CDR3 protein: CASSLLPPGQGTTGELFF
J gene: TRBJ1-6; D gene: -; clone size: -; V gene: TRBV5-1; CDR3 DNA: TGCGCCAGCAGCTTTACAAATAATTCACCCCTCCACTTT; CDR3 protein: CASSFTNNSPLHF
J gene: TRBJ2-7; D gene: -; clone size: -; V gene: TRBV29-1; CDR3 DNA: TGCAGCGTTGGGCAGGGAATAACCTACGAGCAGTACTTC; CDR3 protein: CSVGQGITYEQYF
J gene: TRBJ1-1; D gene: -; clone size: -; V gene: TRBV5-1; CDR3 DNA: TGCGCCAGCAGCCCGGAGAAGGGGGTCGGCACTGAAGCTTTCTTT; CDR3 protein: CASSPEKGVGTEAFF
J gene: TRBJ2-7; D gene: TRBD1; clone size: -; V gene: TRBV9; CDR3 DNA: TGTGCCAGCAGCCTAGGGACAGGGAGCTACGAGCAGTACTTC; CDR3 protein: CASSLGTGSYEQYF
J gene: TRBJ2-1; D gene: -; clone size: -; V gene: TRBV21-1; CDR3 DNA: TGTGCCAGCAGCCCCGAAGGTGACAGGGGGGGGAATGAGCAGTTCTTC; CDR3 protein: CASSPEGDRGGNEQFF
J gene: TRBJ2-7; D gene: TRBD2; clone size: -; V gene: TRBV5-1; CDR3 DNA: TGCGCCAGCAGCCCTTTGCTGGGGAGCGGGGGCTACGAGCAGTACTTC; CDR3 protein: CASSPLLGSGGYEQYF
J gene: TRBJ1-2; D gene: -; clone size: -; V gene: TRBV7-2; CDR3 DNA: TGTGCCAGCAGCTTAGGCTCAGGGAAACATGGCTACACCTTC; CDR3 protein: CASSLGSGKHGYTF
J gene: TRBJ2-5; D gene: TRBD2; clone size: -; V gene: TRBV11-2; CDR3 DNA: TGTGCCAGCAGCTTAGCCCCTCGCGGGGGGTTCCAAGAGACCCAGTACTTC; CDR3 protein: CASSLAPRGGFQETQYF
J gene: TRBJ1-2; D gene: -; clone size: -; V gene: TRBV4-3; CDR3 DNA: TGCGCCAGCAGCCAAGATCCACACAGGGTCTATGGCTACACCTTC; CDR3 protein: CASSQDPHRVYGYTF